This TCR beta chain was sequenced in a study of blood T cell repertoires in COVID-19. The repertoire was sequenced with immunoSEQ multiplex PCR; TCRdb's copy has only in-frame clones and lacks some. This table has about 110,000 clones, 71% appearing once. The CDR3 covers 9 residues. Sequencing was carried out using peripheral blood. The genes are TRBV21-1 and TRBJ2-1; the table names TRBD2, a call not compared with the DNA. TRBV21-1 is reported as a pseudogene. The receptor was isolated from a human donor with acute or convalescent COVID-19. The donor label of this sample is uncertain. CDR3 sequence: CAIYNEQFF. Written as DNA, the CDR3 is TGTGCCATATACAATGAGCAGTTCTTC.